Shown below are 29 T cell receptor beta chains from a single sample sequenced in a study of shared clonotypes between healthy human individuals. Produced via immunoSEQ multiplex PCR; TCRdb's table is partial and in-frame only. The sample contains over 2 million clones, about nine tenths of which appear only once. The sequenced material came from naive CD4+ T cells from PBMCs. As to subset: CD45RA+ positively selected. The receptors derive from a man younger than 35 in good health. Some clones in this sample may be carry-over from other donors' samples.

This sequence joins TRBV7-3 and TRBJ2-1; 8 positions match TRBD1. V lost 4 bases to trimming and J lost 7 bases; unmatched junction nucleotides: 9. Germline V gene data show CDR1 as SGHTA and CDR2 as FQGTGA. This CDR3 is built from 15 residues. CDR3 loop: CASSSTGTGTNEQFF. The CDR3 DNA follows: TGTGCCAGCAGCTCCACCGGGACAGGAACAAATGAGCAGTTCTTC.

The CDR3 DNA reads as TGTGCCAGCAGTGAGAGGTGGGGGACAGGGGGTGGCGAGCAGTACTTC. It is translated as CASSERWGTGGGEQYF. This sequence joins TRBV6-1 and TRBJ2-7; TRBD1 matches at 11 bases. After removal of 3 bases from V and 6 bases from J, the junction contained 10 bases not matched to a gene. The germline gives CDR1 MNHNS, CDR2 SASEGT. The CDR3 extends over 16 amino acids.

The chain's CDR3 is CASSPDPRGTEAFF. The CDR3 bases are TGCGCCAGCAGCCCCGACCCCCGGGGAACTGAAGCTTTCTTT. The chain combines TRBV5-1 with TRBJ1-1; D uncertain. Deletions cut 4 bases from V and 5 bases from J, with 15 bases between. Per the germline V gene, CDR1 is SGHRS and CDR2 is YFSETQ. CDR3 size: 14 residues.

The V call is TRBV5-1, the J call TRBJ2-1; no firm D call. The V gene lost 5 bases and the J gene lost 1 base, with 13 bases spanning the gap. Germline V CDR1 and CDR2: SGHRS, YFSETQ. The CDR3 sequence is 15 residues long. The CDR3 region is CASSSGPSSYNEQFF. The CDR3 coding sequence is TGCGCCAGCAGTTCCGGGCCGAGTTCCTACAATGAGCAGTTCTTC.

This sequence joins TRBV11-2 and TRBJ2-7, with D maybe TRBD1 (5 bases). The germline V gene has CDR1 SGHAT and CDR2 FQNNGV. V lost 1 base, J lost 6 bases, and 25 bases lay in between. This CDR3 contains 18 residues. CDR3 loop: CASSLGGRGVILGGEQYF. CDR3 coding DNA: TGTGCCAGCAGCTTAGGGGGCCGTGGCGTAATTTTGGGCGGCGAGCAGTACTTC.

This clone appeared a single time. The J gene is TRBJ2-1, the V gene TRBV6-5; D gene ambiguous. The germline gives CDR1 MNHEY, CDR2 SVGAGI. Trimming removed 5 bases at V and 4 bases at J, with 9 bases between. The CDR3 is 13 residues long. The CDR3: CASSPLGYNEQFF. The CDR3 DNA reads as TGTGCCAGCAGTCCTCTGGGGTACAATGAGCAGTTCTTC.

The chain carries TRBV6-5 and TRBJ1-2; perhaps TRBD1 as D (5 bases). Germline V gene sequence: CDR1 MNHEY, CDR2 SVGAGI. V lost 2 bases, J lost 4 bases, and 11 bases lay in between. CDR3 length equals 14 residues. The CDR3 loop is CASSYRGHLYGYTF. The CDR3 DNA reads as TGTGCCAGCAGTTACCGCGGACACCTCTATGGCTACACCTTC.

The chain combines TRBV14 with TRBJ2-7, with 9 bases lining up with TRBD1. The CDR3 is made up of 19 amino acids. Germline V gene sequence: CDR1 SGHDN, CDR2 FVKESK. V gave up 1 base and J gave up 0 bases; unmatched junction bases: 13. The CDR3 spells CASSQVGYRGLRSSYEQYF. DNA for the CDR3: TGTGCCAGCAGCCAAGTTGGGTACAGGGGGCTTAGGTCCTCCTACGAGCAGTACTTC.

This chain connects TRBV29-1 to TRBJ2-4; a weak D match, TRBD1 (6 bases). The V gene lost 6 bases and the J gene lost 0 bases, with 12 bases spanning the gap. Germline values: CDR1 SQVTM, CDR2 ANQGSEA. The CDR3 has 14 amino acids. CDR3 sequence reads: CSVQGVLAKNIQYF. As DNA, the CDR3 is TGCAGCGTACAGGGTGTACTAGCCAAAAACATTCAGTACTTC.

Concerning this clone itself: The junction departs from germline at one end; a sequencing error may be responsible. The J gene is TRBJ2-1, the V gene TRBV7-9, with 12 positions matching TRBD2. The CDR3 has 17 amino acids. Germline assignment: CDR1 SEHNR and CDR2 FQNEAQ (reference sequence). As DNA, the CDR3 is TGTGCCAGCAGACAAGGCAGTACTAGCGGGGGGTACAATGGGCAGTTCTTC. Amino acid sequence: CASRQGSTSGGYNGQFF.

The J gene is TRBJ1-1, the V gene TRBV6-6; D remains ambiguous. The CDR3 covers 15 residues. The ends were cut back, 2 bases at V and 2 bases at J, with 12 bases in the middle. Germline values: CDR1 MNHNY, CDR2 SVGAGI (reference sequence). The CDR3 reads CASSYPPWVNTEAFF. DNA for the CDR3: TGTGCCAGCAGTTACCCGCCATGGGTTAACACTGAAGCTTTCTTT.

The chain couples TRBV5-1 to TRBJ1-2; no clear D. Germline-derived CDR1 and CDR2 are SGHRS and YFSETQ. Trimming took 0 bases from V and 4 from J, leaving 13 bases between them. There are 15 residues in the CDR3. CDR3 coding DNA: TGCGCCAGCAGCTTGGAACCGACGGGGAGCTATGGCTACACCTTC. Encoded protein: CASSLEPTGSYGYTF. The full variable domain, completed using reference TRBV5-1 and TRBJ1-2, is KAGVTQTPRYLIKTRGQQVTLSCSPISGHRSVSWYQQTPGQGLQFLFEYFSETQRNKGNFPGRFSGRQFSNSRSEMNVSTLELGDSALYLCASSLEPTGSYGYTFGSGTRLTVV.

V is TRBV5-1 and J is TRBJ2-3, with 7 bases aligning to TRBD1. V trimming: 2 bases; J trimming: 2 bases; junction bases outside the gene matches: 5. The germline gives CDR1 SGHRS, CDR2 YFSETQ. The CDR3 sequence is 15 residues long. CDR3 coding DNA: TGCGCCAGCAGCTTCACAGGGGTTTTCACAGATACGCAGTATTTT. The encoded protein is CASSFTGVFTDTQYF.

The chain links TRBV4-1 to TRBJ2-1, with D perhaps matching TRBD2 (6 bases). The CDR3 loop spans 14 amino acids. Germline CDR1 and CDR2: MGHRA and YSYEKL. V was trimmed by 4 bases and J by 8 bases, leaving 15 bases between them. The CDR3 sequence is CASSPRDQSDEQFF. The CDR3 bases are TGCGCCAGCAGCCCGCGGGACCAGAGCGATGAGCAGTTCTTC.

The CDR3, as DNA: TGCGCCAGCAGCTTGGCCCGTGCCGCAACTAATGAAAAACTGTTTTTT. Translated: CASSLARAATNEKLFF. V and J are TRBV5-1 and TRBJ1-4; D gene ambiguous. The germline CDR1 and CDR2 sequences are SGHRS and YFSETQ. Trimming took off 0 bases at V and 0 bases at J, with 9 bases between the two ends. The CDR3 has 16 amino acids.

The rearrangement joins TRBV7-2 to TRBJ1-2, with D hard to call. The CDR3 runs 13 residues. Looked up from germline, CDR1 is SGHTA and CDR2 is FQGNSA. The V end was cut by 1 base, the J end by 8 bases, with 11 bases between. The CDR3 sequence: CASSLGVLGGYTF. The CDR3 region has the DNA TGTGCCAGCAGCTTAGGGGTCCTAGGGGGCTACACCTTC.

The chain carries TRBV5-1 and TRBJ1-1, with a possible D match to TRBD1 (5 bases). CDR1 and CDR2 (germline): SGHRS, YFSETQ. The CDR3 is 13 residues long. V was clipped by 4 bases and J by 5 bases, with 12 bases between them. CDR3 sequence reads: CASSPGGRTEAFF. The DNA for the CDR3 is TGCGCCAGCAGCCCGGGGGGTCGGACTGAAGCTTTCTTT. The full variable domain, its missing parts supplied by reference TRBV5-1 and TRBJ1-1, is KAGVTQTPRYLIKTRGQQVTLSCSPISGHRSVSWYQQTPGQGLQFLFEYFSETQRNKGNFPGRFSGRQFSNSRSEMNVSTLELGDSALYLCASSPGGRTEAFFGQGTRLTVV.

In this sample, this clone turned up once. The chain is built from TRBV28 and TRBJ2-2; D is tentatively TRBD1 or TRBD2 (7 bases each). Germline lookup yields CDR1 MDHEN and CDR2 SYDVKM. The CDR3 extends over 12 amino acids. V was trimmed by 10 bases and J by 7 bases, leaving 13 bases between them. The CDR3 DNA follows: TGTGCCATCAGGGGGGGCGTCGGGGAGCTGTTTTTT. It translates to CAIRGGVGELFF.

The V and J genes are TRBV25-1 and TRBJ1-1; D unresolved. This CDR3 has 13 amino acids. Trimming shortened V by 7 bases and J by 0 bases, and 9 bases separated the two germline ends. Germline assignment: CDR1 MGHDK and CDR2 SYGVNS. CDR3 in DNA: TGTGCCAGCACCCAGGCGGTGAACACTGAAGCTTTCTTT. It specifies CASTQAVNTEAFF.

This chain connects TRBV7-3 to TRBJ2-7, with 9 bases identical to TRBD2. The germline CDR1 and CDR2 sequences are SGHTA and FQGTGA. The junction had 4 bases not matched to a gene; V was cut back by 6 bases and J by 1 base. The CDR3 contains 14 residues. Here the CDR3 reads CASRMTSGSYEQYF. The DNA for the CDR3 is TGTGCCAGCAGGATGACTAGCGGATCCTACGAGCAGTACTTC.

The J gene is TRBJ2-1, the V gene TRBV11-2; 7 bases align to TRBD2. V lost 1 base, J lost 7 bases, and 10 bases stayed unmatched. The CDR3 runs 16 residues. The germline V gene encodes CDR1 SGHAT and CDR2 FQNNGV. CDR3 sequence reads: CASSLVREATRNEQFF. CDR3 coding DNA: TGTGCCAGCAGCTTAGTCCGGGAGGCAACGCGAAATGAGCAGTTCTTC.

The V call is TRBV5-1, the J call TRBJ1-1; D gene unclear. The V gene lost 2 bases and the J gene lost 1 base, with 12 bases spanning the gap. CDR3 length: 15 amino acids. The germline CDR1 and CDR2 sequences are SGHRS and YFSETQ. Written as DNA, the CDR3 is TGCGCCAGCAGCTTACGCGGGGAGGGGAACACTGAAGCTTTCTTT. Translating it yields CASSLRGEGNTEAFF.

The chain employs TRBV9 and TRBJ2-7; D is perhaps TRBD1 (6 bases). V lost 2 bases to trimming and J lost 0 bases, with 12 bases between them. Germline loops: CDR1 SGDLS, CDR2 YYNGEE. This CDR3 is 15 amino acids long. CDR3 residues: CASSVGAYSSYEQYF. The CDR3 coding sequence is TGTGCCAGCAGCGTGGGGGCCTACAGCTCCTACGAGCAGTACTTC.

This clone has only one observation. The chain joins TRBV28 to TRBJ1-5; D call uncertain. CDR3 size: 15 residues. Germline CDR1 reads MDHEN; CDR2 reads SYDVKM. The V end lost 6 bases, the J end lost 0 bases, and 12 bases lay between the germline ends. CDR3 residues: CASSLGSPSNQPQHF. The CDR3 DNA sequence: TGTGCCAGCAGCCTCGGGTCCCCTAGCAATCAGCCCCAGCATTTT.

This chain joins TRBV6-5 and TRBJ2-7; possible D gene TRBD2, 6 bases. The germline gives CDR1 MNHEY, CDR2 SVGAGI. The V end was cut by 6 bases, the J end by 7 bases, with 19 bases between. The CDR3 is 14 residues long. The CDR3 protein is CASRSSGFPREQYF. In DNA form, the CDR3 reads TGTGCCAGCAGGTCGAGCGGGTTCCCCAGAGAGCAGTACTTC.

This clone was counted a single time. The chain has TRBV28 and TRBJ1-2, with no clear D. Germline CDR1 and CDR2: MDHEN and SYDVKM. V was cut by 10 bases and J by 0 bases, with 15 bases left in between. The CDR3 runs to 14 residues. This CDR3 is CAIVAGGANYGYTF. CDR3 nucleotides: TGTGCCATCGTGGCAGGAGGAGCTAACTATGGCTACACCTTC.

The chain recombines TRBV15 with TRBJ2-2; D unclear. V was clipped by 1 base and J by 0 bases, with 9 bases between them. The CDR3 is 16 amino acids. CDR1 is LNHNV, CDR2 YYDKDF, per germline (reference sequence). CDR3: CATSRGQFTNTGELFF. CDR3 coding DNA: TGTGCCACCAGCAGAGGTCAATTCACGAACACCGGGGAGCTGTTTTTT.

In this sample, this clone turned up a few times. The chain uses TRBV2 and TRBJ2-7, with a tentative D call TRBD1 (6 bases). The CDR3 contains 14 residues. Trimming took 8 bases from V and 3 from J, leaving 17 bases between them. The germline CDR1 and CDR2 sequences are SNHLY and FYNNEI. CDR3 residues: CASGRYREIYEQYF. CDR3 DNA sequence: TGTGCCAGCGGCCGCTACAGGGAGATCTACGAGCAGTACTTC.

The rearrangement joins TRBV27 to TRBJ2-4; the D gene is possibly TRBD1 (5 bases). Per the germline V gene, CDR1 is MNHEY and CDR2 is SMNVEV (reference sequence). Trimming took 2 bases from V and 3 from J, leaving 8 bases between them. The CDR3 runs 14 residues. CDR3 loop: CASSLGQGKNIQYF. The CDR3 region has the DNA TGTGCCAGCAGTTTAGGGCAGGGCAAAAACATTCAGTACTTC.